The 27 T cell receptor beta chains given below trace back to one sample, sequenced in a study of cytomegalovirus exposure and HLA in healthy donors. In the PCR, 60 Vbeta and 13 Jbeta primers were used. Generated by immunoSEQ multiplex PCR, the TCRdb table keeps only in-frame clones and is missing some. The sample has about 120,000 clones; 50% to 65% are singletons. Sequenced: PBMCs. These receptor sequences come from a middle-aged woman in good health and CMV-seropositive.

This chain links TRBV19 with TRBJ1-4, with D perhaps TRBD1 (5 bases). This CDR3 comprises 16 residues. V lost 4 bases and J lost 5, with 17 bases in between. The germline gives CDR1 LNHDA, CDR2 SQIVND (reference sequence). The CDR3 sequence is CASSTASGTLNEKLFF. For the CDR3, the DNA is TGTGCCAGTAGTACCGCTTCCGGGACTCTAAATGAAAAACTGTTTTTT.

This chain joins TRBV7-9 and TRBJ2-7; D is undetermined. CDR3 length: 12 residues. Germline CDR1 and CDR2: SEHNR and FQNEAQ (reference sequence). V lost 5 bases and J 3 bases, leaving 8 bases between the germline ends. The DNA of the CDR3 is TGTGCCAGCAGCAAAGACATCTACGAGCAGTACTTC. This encodes CASSKDIYEQYF.

This chain uses TRBV10-3 with TRBJ2-6; TRBD2 might be the D (5 bases). Trimming removed 2 bases from V and 0 bases from J, with 14 bases in between. Germline V CDR1 and CDR2: ENHRY, SYGVKD. The CDR3 covers 18 residues. CDR3 protein: CAISEGLLDLSGANVLTF. CDR3 in DNA: TGTGCCATCAGTGAGGGACTGTTAGACCTCTCTGGGGCCAACGTCCTGACTTTC.

The chain joins TRBV28 to TRBJ1-2; weak D call: TRBD1 (5 bases). This CDR3 is 15 amino acids long. Trimming took 10 bases from V and 0 from J, leaving 18 bases between them. Germline V gene sequence: CDR1 MDHEN, CDR2 SYDVKM. CDR3 protein: CATTGGDSANYGYTF. The CDR3 DNA sequence: TGTGCCACCACGGGGGGGGATAGTGCTAACTATGGCTACACCTTC.

Note on this clone: At one of its ends the junction is not consistent with the germline gene, which may arise from a read error. This sequence joins TRBV7-3 and TRBJ2-1; 11 positions match TRBD1. The V gene's germline CDR1 is SGHTA and CDR2 FQGTGA. This CDR3 has 17 amino acids. CDR3 residues: CSSSLRDRGETYNEQFF. CDR3 bases: TGTTCCAGCAGCTTGAGGGACAGGGGGGAAACCTACAATGAGCAGTTCTTC.

This clone was found once. V and J are TRBV18 and TRBJ1-1; 9 nucleotides match TRBD1. Trimming cost V 1 base and J 5 bases; bases outside gene matches: 8. Germline V gene sequence: CDR1 KGHSH, CDR2 LQKENI. The CDR3 contains 16 residues. The CDR3 loop is CASSPRTGGTETEAFF. In DNA, the CDR3 is TGTGCCAGCTCACCACGAACAGGGGGCACTGAAACTGAAGCTTTCTTT. Combining the CDR3 with reference TRBV18 and TRBJ1-1 gives the whole variable domain NAGVMQNPRHLVRRRGQEARLRCSPMKGHSHVYWYRQLPEEGLKFMVYLQKENIIDESGMPKERFSAEFPKEGPSILRIQQVVRGDSAAYFCASSPRTGGTETEAFFGQGTRLTVV.

A single count supports this clone. The V and J genes are TRBV2 and TRBJ2-1; 14 bases are a match to TRBD2. Losses at the gene ends were 4 bases for V and 4 bases for J; bases not matched to a gene: 15. This CDR3 has 20 amino acids. Germline values: CDR1 SNHLY, CDR2 FYNNEI. The CDR3 DNA reads TGTGCCAGCAGTGTGATGTCGGGACTAGCGGGAGTAGTTAGGTACAATGAGCAGTTCTTC. Its protein is CASSVMSGLAGVVRYNEQFF.

The rearrangement links TRBV11-2 to TRBJ1-4; a weak D match, TRBD1 (6 bases). With 2 bases removed from V and 4 bases from J, the gap between germline ends came to 8 bases. CDR1 and CDR2 (germline): SGHAT, FQNNGV. The CDR3 covers 14 residues. The CDR3 loop is CASSLSGDNEKLFF. CDR3 nucleotide sequence: TGTGCCAGCAGCTTATCAGGGGATAATGAAAAACTGTTTTTT.

J is TRBJ1-2 and V is TRBV10-3; 7 nucleotides line up with TRBD1. Germline CDR1 ENHRY, CDR2 SYGVKD. This CDR3 region has 16 residues. V was clipped by 6 bases and J by 7 bases; unmatched bases: 17. The CDR3 is CAISLTKETGNAGYTF. CDR3 sequence (DNA): TGTGCCATCAGCCTAACTAAAGAGACAGGGAATGCTGGCTACACCTTC.

V and J are TRBV27 and TRBJ2-7; TRBD2 aligns across 10 bases. The CDR3 spans 18 residues. CDR1 is MNHEY, CDR2 SMNVEV, per germline (reference sequence). Trimming at V came to 8 bases and at J to 3 bases, leaving 19 bases not matched to a gene. This CDR3 is CASAKSPLMSSGSYEQYF. As DNA, the CDR3 is TGTGCCAGCGCGAAATCCCCCCTGATGTCTAGCGGGAGCTACGAGCAGTACTTC.

The chain couples TRBV15 to TRBJ2-7, with 8 bases matching TRBD2. This CDR3 is 15 amino acids long. Germline V gives CDR1 LNHNV, CDR2 YYDKDF (reference sequence). Unmatched junction bases numbered 2, after V lost 0 bases and J lost 1 base. CDR3 loop: CATSRDSGVSYEQYF. The DNA for the CDR3 is TGTGCCACCAGCAGAGATAGCGGGGTTTCCTACGAGCAGTACTTC.

The chain joins TRBV9 to TRBJ2-3; 10 bases match TRBD1. With 4 bases clipped from V and 2 bases from J, the junction kept 10 bases outside the gene matches. The CDR3 covers 17 residues. Germline V lookup: CDR1 SGDLS, CDR2 YYNGEE. CDR3: CASSLPGQGRLTDTQYF. Here the CDR3 DNA reads TGTGCCAGCAGCCTACCGGGACAGGGGCGCCTCACAGATACGCAGTATTTT.

This clone appeared once. This chain joins TRBV4-1 and TRBJ2-7; maybe TRBD1 (6 bases). Germline CDR1 reads MGHRA; CDR2 reads YSYEKL. V was shortened by 4 bases and J by 6 bases, with 19 bases between the two germline ends. The CDR3 is made up of 15 amino acids. CDR3 region: CASSRAPGTSSEQYF. DNA for the CDR3: TGCGCCAGCAGCCGGGCTCCCGGGACATCAAGCGAGCAGTACTTC.

Comment on this clone: One junction end disagrees with the germline gene, perhaps due to a read error. Distinct nucleotide sequences in the sample also encode this CDR3. The chain links TRBV2 to TRBJ2-3; 9 bases align to TRBD2. Germline CDR1 SNHLY, CDR2 FYNNEI. CDR3 size: 18 residues. Here the CDR3 DNA reads TGTGCCAGCAGTGAAGGCCCCGGTAGCGGGAGTTTTCCAGATACGCAGTATTTC. This codes for CASSEGPGSGSFPDTQYF.

The J gene is TRBJ1-2, the V gene TRBV7-9, with 7 bases lining up with TRBD1. CDR1 is SEHNR, CDR2 FQNEAQ, per germline (reference sequence). V gave up 0 bases and J gave up 8 bases; unmatched junction bases: 3. This CDR3 contains 13 residues. CDR3 region: CASSLARGSGYTF. The CDR3 DNA follows: TGTGCCAGCAGCTTAGCCAGGGGGAGCGGCTACACCTTC.

This clone was recorded a few times. The V call is TRBV4-1, the J call TRBJ2-3; tentatively, D is TRBD2 (6 bases). CDR3 length: 16 amino acids. CDR1 MGHRA and CDR2 YSYEKL come from the germline V gene. V lost 0 bases to trimming and J lost 8 bases, with 18 bases between them. CDR3 in DNA: TGCGCCAGCAGCCAAGACGGCGGGAACCTCCCAGGTACGCAGTATTTT. It is translated as CASSQDGGNLPGTQYF.

The chain employs TRBV2 and TRBJ2-1; D may be TRBD2 (7 bases). The CDR3 sequence is 18 residues long. Germline CDR1 reads SNHLY; CDR2 reads FYNNEI. Trimming took off 4 bases at V and 2 bases at J, with 21 bases between the two ends. CDR3 amino acids: CASSVAGDKESAYNEQFF. The CDR3 DNA sequence: TGTGCCAGCAGTGTTGCGGGGGACAAAGAAAGCGCCTACAATGAGCAGTTCTTC.

The J gene is TRBJ2-7, the V gene TRBV5-4, with TRBD1 matching over 7 bases. The length of the CDR3 is 15 residues. Germline trimming cut 4 bases from V and 4 bases from J; bases unmatched to any gene: 11. Germline V lookup: CDR1 SGHNT, CDR2 YYREEE (reference sequence). CDR3 bases: TGTGCCAGCAGCGAACCAGACAGGGTACCTTACGAGCAGTACTTC. It specifies CASSEPDRVPYEQYF.

This clone has more than one count but fewer than ten. The V gene is TRBV19, the J gene TRBJ1-1; 7 nucleotides match TRBD1. The CDR3 extends over 14 amino acids. Germline assignment: CDR1 LNHDA and CDR2 SQIVND (reference sequence). Germline trimming cut 7 bases from V and 4 bases from J; bases unmatched to any gene: 9. The DNA of the CDR3 is TGTGCCAGTACCCCCCGACAGGGTTTCACTGAAGCTTTCTTT. Encoded protein: CASTPRQGFTEAFF.

To note about this clone: One junction end disagrees with the germline gene, perhaps due to a read error. The J gene is TRBJ1-1, the V gene TRBV5-1, with 10 positions matching TRBD1. Looked up from germline, CDR1 is SGHRS and CDR2 is YFSETQ. The CDR3 sequence is 17 residues long. The CDR3: CASSWGTGVRLKTEAFF. Written as DNA, the CDR3 is TGCGCCAGCAGCTGGGGGACAGGGGTTAGGCTGAAGACTGAAGCTTTCTTT.

The V call is TRBV7-9, the J call TRBJ1-2; D gene uncertain. The length of the CDR3 is 13 residues. Between the trimmed V and J ends, which lost 1 base and 8 bases, there was a span of 11 bases. CDR1 is SEHNR and CDR2 is FQNEAQ in the germline V gene (reference sequence). CDR3 residues: CASSLGPTNGYTF. The CDR3 DNA is TGTGCCAGCAGCTTAGGACCGACTAACGGCTACACCTTC.

This clone was picked up a small number of times. The J gene is TRBJ2-5, the V gene TRBV7-9; 7 bases map to TRBD2. Trimming at V came to 5 bases and at J to 4 bases, leaving 22 bases not matched to a gene. The CDR3 sequence is 19 residues long. The germline gives CDR1 SEHNR, CDR2 FQNEAQ (reference sequence). CDR3 sequence reads: CASSARLGSGARSGETQYF. CDR3 DNA: TGTGCCAGCAGCGCCCGGTTGGGCAGCGGGGCAAGATCTGGAGAGACCCAGTACTTC.

This clone was detected only a few times. V gene TRBV12-5 combines with J gene TRBJ1-5; D remains ambiguous. There are 16 residues in the CDR3. Germline V CDR1 and CDR2: LGHNT, FRNRAP. Trimming took 0 bases from V and 5 from J, leaving 14 bases between them. For the CDR3, the DNA is TGTGCTAGTGGTTTGGTACGCGAGGGTAGGGATCAGCCCCAGCATTTT. Translated, it gives CASGLVREGRDQPQHF.

The CDR3 loop reads CASSLVIGTSGLYEQYF. CDR3 DNA sequence: TGTGCCAGCAGCTTAGTGATTGGGACTAGCGGCCTCTACGAGCAGTACTTC. The rearrangement links TRBV7-9 to TRBJ2-7; 11 bases are shared with TRBD2. The V segment lost 1 base and the J segment 3 bases; nucleotides outside the gene matches: 8. The CDR3 covers 17 residues. CDR1 and CDR2 from the germline V gene are SEHNR and FQNEAQ (reference sequence).

J is TRBJ2-7 and V is TRBV5-5; no reliable D call. The germline gives CDR1 SGHKS, CDR2 YYEKEE (reference sequence). V lost 0 bases to trimming and J lost 0 bases, with 25 bases between them. The CDR3 totals 20 residues. The CDR3 coding sequence is TGTGCCAGCAGCTTGGCCAACTTACTCAATCGGGTCGTAGTCTCCTACGAGCAGTACTTC. Translated, it gives CASSLANLLNRVVVSYEQYF.

The chain employs TRBV29-1 and TRBJ2-3; a possible D gene is TRBD2 (5 bases). The CDR3 runs to 13 residues. The V gene lost 6 bases and the J gene lost 4 bases, with 14 bases spanning the gap. Germline CDR1 reads SQVTM; CDR2 reads ANQGSEA. This chain's CDR3 is CSVVRGRADTQYF. The CDR3 DNA reads TGCAGCGTAGTACGGGGTAGAGCAGATACGCAGTATTTT.

V gene TRBV15 combines with J gene TRBJ2-7, with 9 positions matching TRBD2. V was pared by 3 bases and J by 4 bases, with 7 bases of the junction left unmatched. The length of the CDR3 is 15 residues. CDR1 is LNHNV, CDR2 YYDKDF, per germline (reference sequence). CDR3 DNA sequence: TGTGCCACCAGCAGGGGGACTAGCAACGTTTACGAGCAGTACTTC. Translation: CATSRGTSNVYEQYF.